This T cell receptor beta chain is drawn from a study of blood T cells in healthy people across ages. General observations from the study: Researchers deemed the diversity estimates from one million T cells underestimates. With naive T cell percentage, TCR beta diversity showed a strong correlation.

Trimming removed 4 bases at V and 4 bases at J, with 10 bases between. CDR1 is SGHDN, CDR2 FVKESK, per germline. The CDR3 runs to 13 residues. A sample-barcoded 5' primer and a J-beta primer mix were used in a second PCR of roughly 6 to 12 cycles. A 12-random-nucleotide template-switch adaptor tagged each cDNA molecule. TCRdb redid the calling of the 5' RACE reads with MiXCR, one entry per CDR3 protein. Here the sample spans about 1.4 million distinct CDR3 sequences, roughly 64% being singletons. On this clonotype: Its antigen is not known.

This sequence joins TRBV14 and TRBJ1-1; no firm D call. The specimen sequenced was blood. The sequence came from a man between 18 and 35 years old in good health. The CDR3 here is CASSPMQTTEAFF. In DNA, the CDR3 is TGTGCCAGCAGCCCCATGCAAACCACTGAAGCTTTCTTT.